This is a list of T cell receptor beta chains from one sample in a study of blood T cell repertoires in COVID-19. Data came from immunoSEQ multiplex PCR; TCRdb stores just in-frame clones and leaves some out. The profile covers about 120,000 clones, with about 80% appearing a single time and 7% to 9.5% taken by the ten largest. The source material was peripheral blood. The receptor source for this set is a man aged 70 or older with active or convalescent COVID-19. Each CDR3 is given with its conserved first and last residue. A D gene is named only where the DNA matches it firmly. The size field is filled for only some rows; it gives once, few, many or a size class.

DNA: TGTGCCACGACCGTGTCGGAGGGCACTGAAGCTTTCTTT
CDR3: CATTVSEGTEAFF
size: NA
D: NA
V: TRBV19
J: TRBJ1-1

DNA: TGTGCCAGCAGGACGGGTCCAAGGAATTCACCCCTCCACTTT
CDR3: CASRTGPRNSPLHF
size: few
D: NA
V: TRBV27
J: TRBJ1-6

DNA: TGTGCCACCAGGACCTACAGGGGGCGAAACAGAAGCTATGGCTACACCTTC
CDR3: CATRTYRGRNRSYGYTF
size: few
D: TRBD1
V: TRBV24-1
J: TRBJ1-2

DNA: TGCGCCAGCAGCCAAGATCGGGGGATTAGCGGGGGACCCGTCGGGGAGCTGTTTTTT
CDR3: CASSQDRGISGGPVGELFF
size: NA
D: TRBD2
V: TRBV4-3
J: TRBJ2-2

DNA: TGTGCCAGCGCTGGACAGGGTGTGGGTACCGGGGAGCTGTTTTTT
CDR3: CASAGQGVGTGELFF
size: NA
D: TRBD1
V: TRBV28
J: TRBJ2-2

DNA: TGTGCCAGCAGTCCCGGGACATCTACTGGCTACACCTTC
CDR3: CASSPGTSTGYTF
size: NA
D: NA
V: TRBV27
J: TRBJ1-2

DNA: TGTGCCAGCAGTTCCGGACAGTTTCCTGGCTACACCTTC
CDR3: CASSSGQFPGYTF
size: NA
D: NA
V: TRBV28
J: TRBJ1-2

DNA: TGTGCCACCAGTGACCCGGGGGGAGAGACCCAGTACTTC
CDR3: CATSDPGGETQYF
size: NA
D: TRBD2
V: TRBV24-1
J: TRBJ2-5

DNA: TGCGCCAGCAGCCCACAGACAGGGAACTATGGCTACACCTTC
CDR3: CASSPQTGNYGYTF
size: NA
D: TRBD1
V: TRBV5-1
J: TRBJ1-2

DNA: TGTGCCAGCTCTAAGGGAGGGGATCCACCGAAATCTAATACGCAGTATTTT
CDR3: CASSKGGDPPKSNTQYF
size: NA
D: TRBD2
V: TRBV2
J: TRBJ2-3

DNA: TGTGCCAGCAGTATAAATCGGGAGCAGTACTTC
CDR3: CASSINREQYF
size: NA
D: NA
V: TRBV2
J: TRBJ2-7

DNA: TGCGCCAGCAGCTGGGACAGGCCCTACAATGAGCAGTTCTTC
CDR3: CASSWDRPYNEQFF
size: once
D: TRBD1
V: TRBV5-1
J: TRBJ2-1

DNA: TGTGCCAGCAGTGAAGGGGGGGGAAACAATGAGCAGTTCTTC
CDR3: CASSEGGGNNEQFF
size: NA
D: TRBD2
V: TRBV6-1
J: TRBJ2-1

DNA: TGTGCCAGCAGGGCAGGCAGGGGCACCTACGAGCAGTACTTC
CDR3: CASRAGRGTYEQYF
size: NA
D: NA
V: TRBV21-1
J: TRBJ2-7

DNA: TGTGCCAGCAGCTCGCAACCGGACAGAGGGGAGCTGTTTTTT
CDR3: CASSSQPDRGELFF
size: once
D: NA
V: TRBV7-7
J: TRBJ2-2

DNA: TGTGCCAGCAGCTCGGGGGGTTATGGGAACACTGAAGCTTTCTTT
CDR3: CASSSGGYGNTEAFF
size: NA
D: NA
V: TRBV7-9
J: TRBJ1-1

DNA: TGTGCCACCAGTGAAAGGACTAGCACAGATACGCAGTATTTT
CDR3: CATSERTSTDTQYF
size: NA
D: NA
V: TRBV24-1
J: TRBJ2-3

DNA: TGTGCCAGCAGCTTATCGGGGAGGCAAGAGACCCAGTACTTC
CDR3: CASSLSGRQETQYF
size: NA
D: NA
V: TRBV7-9
J: TRBJ2-5

DNA: TGTGCCAGCAGCACCAGCTCCTACGAGCAGTACTTC
CDR3: CASSTSSYEQYF
size: NA
D: NA
V: TRBV7-2
J: TRBJ2-7

DNA: TGTGCCAGCGGGAGGGACGCCCAAAGTGGCTACACCTTC
CDR3: CASGRDAQSGYTF
size: NA
D: NA
V: TRBV6-5
J: TRBJ1-2

DNA: TGTGCCAGTAGTACAGGGGGAGTTAGAGAGACCCAGTACTTC
CDR3: CASSTGGVRETQYF
size: once
D: TRBD1
V: TRBV19
J: TRBJ2-5

DNA: TGTGCCAGCAGCCTCCCGTCTTATAATTCACCCCTCCACTTT
CDR3: CASSLPSYNSPLHF
size: NA
D: NA
V: TRBV4-2
J: TRBJ1-6